The 30 T cell receptor beta chains listed next were all sequenced from one sample in a study of Graves' ophthalmopathy and Graves' hyperthyroidism. The authors amplified TCR beta CDR3 regions, and they did so from RNA transcripts for repertoire sequencing. The library came from an HTBI-primed first-round RT-PCR and a second-round multiplex PCR. TCRdb called the multiplex PCR reads again in MiXCR, with one record for every CDR3 protein. The sample has about 740,000 distinct CDR3 sequences; roughly 41% are singletons. Material for sequencing was peripheral blood. The receptors originated from an adult man with Graves' ophthalmopathy.

In its sample, this clonotype was seen a few times. J is TRBJ2-5 and V is TRBV20-1; TRBD2 matches at 11 bases. The junction had 4 bases not matched to a gene; V was cut back by 5 bases and J by 5 bases. Germline values: CDR1 DFQATT, CDR2 SNEGSKA (reference sequence). This CDR3 spans 13 amino acids. In DNA form, the CDR3 reads TGCAGTGCTGTAGCGGGGGGGCTGGAGACCCAGTACTTC. It codes for CSAVAGGLETQYF.

This clonotype was recorded many times. The genes are TRBV4-1 and TRBJ2-5, with 9 positions matching TRBD1. Germline V CDR1 and CDR2: MGHRA, YSYEKL. Unmatched junction bases numbered 7, after V lost 3 bases and J lost 5 bases. The CDR3 runs 15 residues. In DNA form, the CDR3 reads TGCGCCAGCAGCCAGCCGGGACAGGGAACGGAGACCCAGTACTTC. It yields the protein CASSQPGQGTETQYF.

This rearrangement joins TRBV20-1 to TRBJ2-2, with D tentatively TRBD1 (7 bases). This CDR3 is 15 amino acids long. Trimming stripped 5 bases from V and 5 bases from J, with 18 bases between. Per germline, CDR1 DFQATT and CDR2 SNEGSKA (reference sequence). The CDR3 reads CSAPGQLGRTGELFF. CDR3 coding DNA: TGCAGTGCTCCGGGACAGCTAGGGAGGACCGGGGAGCTGTTTTTT.

This chain links TRBV11-1 with TRBJ1-1; TRBD1 might be the D (5 bases). The V and J ends lost 1 base and 6 bases respectively, with 15 bases between them. The CDR3 runs to 15 residues. Germline CDR1 reads SGHAT; CDR2 reads FQDESV (reference sequence). The CDR3 loop is CASSLERGWGPEAFF. CDR3 bases: TGTGCCAGCAGCTTAGAACGGGGGTGGGGCCCTGAAGCTTTCTTT.

The table lists this clonotype with many counts. The chain combines TRBV16 with TRBJ1-1; the D gene is possibly TRBD1 (5 bases). The germline CDR1 and CDR2 sequences are KGHSY and FQNENV. CDR3 size: 15 residues. Trimming removed 1 base from V and 1 base from J, with 10 bases in between. DNA of the CDR3: TGTGCCAGCAGCCAATTGGGGCAGTCGAACACTGAAGCTTTCTTT. Translation: CASSQLGQSNTEAFF.

J is TRBJ1-1 and V is TRBV4-3; D gene ambiguous. The CDR3 length is 15 residues. V gave up 0 bases and J gave up 1 base, with 9 bases separating them. CDR1 is LGHNA, CDR2 YSLEER, per germline. CDR3 bases: TGCGCCAGCAGCCAAGAGGACGGTGGGAACACTGAAGCTTTCTTT. This codes for CASSQEDGGNTEAFF.

This clonotype was found a few times. The chain is built from TRBV12-3 or TRBV12-4 and TRBJ2-5, with D possibly being TRBD1 (6 bases). With 5 bases removed from V and 2 bases from J, the gap between germline ends came to 12 bases. This CDR3 contains 14 residues. This CDR3 is CASSPHRVQETQYF. Here the CDR3 DNA reads TGTGCCAGCAGTCCCCACAGGGTTCAAGAGACCCAGTACTTC.

The chain is built from TRBV10-3 and TRBJ1-5; TRBD1 aligns across 7 bases. The CDR3 loop spans 13 amino acids. The V segment lost 10 bases and the J segment 4 bases; nucleotides outside the gene matches: 7. Germline V gene data show CDR1 as ENHRY and CDR2 as SYGVKD. CDR3 sequence (DNA): TGTGCCAGCAGACCAGGGGGTAATCAGCCCCAGCATTTT. Protein sequence: CASRPGGNQPQHF.

Concerning this clonotype: Germline is not matched at one junction end, which may reflect a read error. The chain has TRBV24-1 and TRBJ1-5; D possibly corresponds to TRBD1 (6 bases). The CDR3 runs 16 residues. Germline loops: CDR1 KGHDR, CDR2 SFDVKD. CDR3 amino acids: CASSPLDRIRYQPQHF. The CDR3 nucleotides are TGTGCCAGCAGTCCTCTCGACAGGATCCGGTATCAGCCCCAGCATTTT.

In its sample, this clonotype was seen many times. The V gene is TRBV5-5, the J gene TRBJ1-1, with no clear D. CDR1 SGHKS and CDR2 YYEKEE come from the germline V gene (reference sequence). The V end was cut by 0 bases, the J end by 4 bases, with 13 bases between. This CDR3 spans 15 amino acids. The CDR3 is CASSLGESDFTEAFF. The DNA for the CDR3 is TGTGCCAGCAGCTTGGGGGAGTCGGACTTCACTGAAGCTTTCTTT.

In its sample, this clonotype was seen once. Since a much larger clone is just one base distant, this may be a read error. The conserved phenylalanine or tryptophan is not found at the CDR3 terminus, so this likely reflects a read error. This chain links TRBV7-8 with TRBJ2-6; tentatively, D is TRBD1 (5 bases). V shed 7 bases and J shed 1 base, with 11 bases lying between them. Germline CDR1 and CDR2: SGHVS and FQNEAQ. This CDR3 contains 15 residues. The CDR3 region has the DNA TGTGCCAGCACCCCGCCAGGGTCTGGGGCCAACGTCCTGACTCTC. This gives the protein CASTPPGSGANVLTL.

The rearrangement uses TRBV29-1 and TRBJ2-6, with D possibly TRBD1 on 6 matching bases. The CDR3 length is 14 residues. Per germline, CDR1 SQVTM and CDR2 ANQGSEA. The V end was cut by 4 bases, the J end by 4 bases, with 11 bases between. CDR3 coding DNA: TGCAGCGTTGCCACAGGGCACGGGGCCAACGTCCTGACTTTC. Amino acids: CSVATGHGANVLTF. Looking up the rest from reference TRBV29-1 and TRBJ2-6 gives the full variable domain: SAVISQKPSRDICQRGTSLTIQCQVDSQVTMMFWYRQQPGQSLTLIATANQGSEATYESGFVIDKFPISRPNLTFSTLTVSNMSPEDSSIYLCSVATGHGANVLTFGAGSRLTVL.

The chain couples TRBV9 to TRBJ2-7; D may be TRBD2 (6 bases). CDR3 size: 15 residues. The germline V gene encodes CDR1 SGDLS and CDR2 YYNGEE. The ends were cut back, 3 bases at V and 0 bases at J, with 13 bases in the middle. The CDR3 protein is CASSAGGDSSYEQYF. CDR3 nucleotides: TGTGCCAGCAGCGCCGGGGGAGACAGCTCCTACGAGCAGTACTTC.

The chain links TRBV12-3 or TRBV12-4 to TRBJ2-7, with D uncertain. This CDR3 comprises 16 residues. V lost 4 bases to trimming and J lost 4 bases, with 20 bases between them. DNA of the CDR3: TGTGCCAGCAGTTCCCCTGGCAGTGAATGGGATTACGAGCAGTACTTC. This encodes CASSSPGSEWDYEQYF.

This clonotype was recorded many times. V usage is TRBV7-9 and J usage is TRBJ1-5, with 8 bases matching TRBD1. The germline V gene encodes CDR1 SEHNR and CDR2 FQNEAQ (reference sequence). This CDR3 spans 14 amino acids. V was clipped by 1 base and J by 7 bases; unmatched bases: 3. The CDR3 loop is CASSLGTGLQPQHF. CDR3 nucleotide sequence: TGTGCCAGCAGCTTAGGGACAGGGTTACAGCCCCAGCATTTT.

The chain recombines TRBV25-1 with TRBJ2-5, with 12 bases that match TRBD1. The DNA end is a closer match to TRBJ2-7, so the J assignment may be wrong. Per the germline V gene, CDR1 is MGHDK and CDR2 is SYGVNS. The CDR3 loop spans 15 amino acids. The CDR3 here is CASRGTGGFAYEQYF. CDR3 sequence (DNA): TGTGCCAGCAGGGGGACAGGGGGCTTTGCCTACGAGCAGTACTTC.

The rearrangement uses TRBV6-2 or TRBV6-3 and TRBJ2-7, with a possible D match to TRBD2 (5 bases). Trimming removed 2 bases from V and 3 bases from J, with 8 bases in between. This CDR3 contains 13 residues. Germline V lookup: CDR1 MNHEY, CDR2 SVGEGT. Written as DNA, the CDR3 is TGTGCCAGCAGTTACGGGAGAGTCTACGAGCAGTACTTC. Its protein is CASSYGRVYEQYF.

The chain is built from TRBV7-9 and TRBJ2-7; a weak D match, TRBD1 (6 bases). Germline V gives CDR1 SEHNR, CDR2 FQNEAQ (reference sequence). This CDR3 has 14 amino acids. The V end was cut by 1 base, the J end by 3 bases, with 10 bases between. The CDR3 region is CASSLGYRDYEQYF. The CDR3 bases are TGTGCCAGCAGCTTAGGGTACAGGGACTACGAGCAGTACTTC.

The rearrangement joins TRBV7-2 to TRBJ1-2; 7 nucleotides align to TRBD1. This CDR3 comprises 15 residues. The ends lost 5 bases at V and 0 bases at J; junction bases unmatched: 6. Germline assignment: CDR1 SGHTA and CDR2 FQGNSA. CDR3: CASSPGTATNYGYTF. DNA of the CDR3: TGTGCCAGCAGCCCCGGGACAGCTACTAACTATGGCTACACCTTC.

This clonotype was recorded at least ten times. The gene calls are TRBV5-1 and TRBJ2-7; 9 bases map to TRBD2. The J segment lost 7 bases and the V segment lost 0 bases, leaving 8 bases of the junction unmatched. Germline V gene sequence: CDR1 SGHRS, CDR2 YFSETQ. The CDR3 runs 15 residues. The CDR3 is CASSLVAGGPKEQYF. The DNA for the CDR3 is TGCGCCAGCAGCTTGGTTGCGGGAGGGCCGAAAGAGCAGTACTTC.

Note on this clonotype: A much larger clone lies one base from this, so it may be a read error. The chain has TRBV7-2 and TRBJ2-7, with 10 positions matching TRBD2. V lost 4 bases to trimming and J lost 5 bases; unmatched junction nucleotides: 11. This CDR3 comprises 16 residues. Germline lookup yields CDR1 SGHTA and CDR2 FQGNSA. CDR3 region: CASSYWTSGPLHEQYF. The CDR3 DNA is TGTGCCAGCAGCTACTGGACTAGCGGCCCACTACACGAGCAGTACTTC. The full variable domain, rest sourced from reference TRBV7-2 and TRBJ2-7, is GAGVSQSPSNKVTEKGKDVELRCDPISGHTALYWYRQSLGQGLEFLIYFQGNSAPDKSGLPSDRFSAERTGGSVSTLTIQRTQQEDSAVYLCASSYWTSGPLHEQYFGPGTRLTVT.

The CDR3 coding sequence is TGTGCCAGCAGTGAAAATGGAAGAGAGACCCAGTACTTC. Translating it yields CASSENGRETQYF. The rearrangement uses TRBV6-1 and TRBJ2-5; D gene uncertain. V gave up 2 bases and J gave up 4 bases, with 8 bases separating them. The CDR3 sequence is 13 residues long. Germline lookup yields CDR1 MNHNS and CDR2 SASEGT.

On this clonotype: Germline and junction disagree at one end, which may indicate a read error. The chain is built from TRBV10-3 and TRBJ2-7; D tentatively reads TRBD1 or TRBD2 (5 bases each). CDR1 is ENHRY, CDR2 SYGVKD, per germline. CDR3 length equals 14 residues. CDR3 region: CASSYGWGSSEQYF. The CDR3 DNA reads as TGTGCCAGCAGTTACGGGTGGGGGTCGAGCGAGCAGTACTTC.

J is TRBJ1-2 and V is TRBV7-9, with 10 positions matching TRBD1. Germline CDR1 and CDR2: SEHNR and FQNEAQ (reference sequence). The trim removed 0 bases at V and 4 bases at J, leaving 5 bases unmatched. This CDR3 contains 16 residues. This chain's CDR3 is CASSLAQTGGVYGYTF. The DNA for the CDR3 is TGTGCCAGCAGCTTAGCGCAGACAGGGGGCGTCTATGGCTACACCTTC.

V is TRBV6-1 and J is TRBJ1-2, with D unclear. Germline V lookup: CDR1 MNHNS, CDR2 SASEGT. V was shortened by 5 bases and J by 0 bases, with 13 bases between the two germline ends. This CDR3 region has 15 residues. CDR3 nucleotide sequence: TGTGCCAGCAGTTACCTCGGACCGTCTAACTATGGCTACACCTTC. It encodes CASSYLGPSNYGYTF.

Ten or more counts support this clonotype. V gene TRBV7-8 combines with J gene TRBJ2-5; no definite D call. Germline values: CDR1 SGHVS, CDR2 FQNEAQ. Trimming cost V 0 bases and J 5 bases, with 7 bases left between them. The CDR3 is 13 residues long. In DNA, the CDR3 is TGTGCCAGCAGCTTAGCGCTCCGTGAGACCCAGTACTTC. Encoded protein: CASSLALRETQYF.

The rearrangement links TRBV25-1 to TRBJ1-2; D is uncertain. This CDR3 contains 16 residues. V lost 3 bases to trimming and J lost 2 bases, with 16 bases between them. Per germline, CDR1 MGHDK and CDR2 SYGVNS. The CDR3 sequence is CASSDSAGEGNYGYTF. The DNA of the CDR3 is TGTGCCAGCAGTGATAGTGCCGGGGAGGGCAACTATGGCTACACCTTC.

The chain couples TRBV10-3 to TRBJ2-2; D may correspond to TRBD1 or TRBD2 (6 bases each). This CDR3 is built from 17 residues. Germline V gene sequence: CDR1 ENHRY, CDR2 SYGVKD. With 4 bases removed from V and 4 bases from J, the gap between germline ends came to 19 bases. CDR3 sequence (DNA): TGTGCCATCAGTGCCTCCTCGGGGGCTAGAAGCACCGGGGAGCTGTTTTTT. Encoded protein: CAISASSGARSTGELFF.

This clonotype was counted many times. This chain connects TRBV24-1 to TRBJ2-6, with a weak D call TRBD2 (5 bases). This CDR3 spans 15 amino acids. Trimming cost V 2 bases and J 3 bases, with 7 bases left between them. The germline V gene encodes CDR1 KGHDR and CDR2 SFDVKD. This CDR3 reads CATSDYGNGANVLTF. The CDR3 DNA reads TGTGCCACCAGTGATTACGGGAATGGGGCCAACGTCCTGACTTTC.

J is TRBJ1-5 and V is TRBV7-9; 7 bases line up with TRBD1. The CDR3 extends over 15 amino acids. Germline CDR1 SEHNR, CDR2 FQNEAQ (reference sequence). The junction had 3 bases not matched to a gene; V was cut back by 4 bases and J by 0 bases. In nucleotides, the CDR3 is TGTGCCAGCAGCTCCGGGACAGCTAGCAATCAGCCCCAGCATTTT. Translation gives CASSSGTASNQPQHF.